This T cell receptor (beta chain) was captured by sequencing in a study of cytomegalovirus exposure and HLA in healthy donors. Study-wide points: CMV serostatus alone was available as immune exposure information. Fewer N-insertions (relative to the roughly 720-donor mean) were reportedly seen in an Asian-associated ancestry cluster in a later analysis.

This clone was counted a few times. The antigen is not known. PCR employed 60 Vbeta and 13 Jbeta primers. This table comes from immunoSEQ multiplex PCR, and its TCRdb copy is limited to in-frame clones, with some not included. The data show under 150,000 clones, roughly 79% seen once. CDR3 size: 14 residues. Germline loops: CDR1 SGHDN, CDR2 FVKESK. The V and J ends lost 4 bases and 0 bases respectively, with 9 bases between them. This TCR was recovered from a man aged 30-40 years in good health and CMV-seronegative. The sample consisted of PBMCs. The chain links TRBV14 to TRBJ1-1; unclear D gene. This CDR3 is CASSLRAMNTEAFF. CDR3 nucleotide sequence: TGTGCCAGCAGCCTCCGCGCCATGAACACTGAAGCTTTCTTT.